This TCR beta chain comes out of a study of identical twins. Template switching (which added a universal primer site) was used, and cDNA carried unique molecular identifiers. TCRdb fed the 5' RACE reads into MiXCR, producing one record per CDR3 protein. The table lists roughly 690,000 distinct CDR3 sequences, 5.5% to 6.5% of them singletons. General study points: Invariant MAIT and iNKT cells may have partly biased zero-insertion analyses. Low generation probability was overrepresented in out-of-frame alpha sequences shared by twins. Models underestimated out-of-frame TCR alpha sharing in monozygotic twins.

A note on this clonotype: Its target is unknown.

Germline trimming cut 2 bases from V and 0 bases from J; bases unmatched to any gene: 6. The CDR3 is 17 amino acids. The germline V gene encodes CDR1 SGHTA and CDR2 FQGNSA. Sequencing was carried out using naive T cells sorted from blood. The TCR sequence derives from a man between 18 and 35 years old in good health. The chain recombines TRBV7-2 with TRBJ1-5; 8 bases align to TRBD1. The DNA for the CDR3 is TGTGCCAGCAGCTTAATAGGGGGACAGGATAGCAATCAGCCCCAGCATTTT. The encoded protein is CASSLIGGQDSNQPQHF.